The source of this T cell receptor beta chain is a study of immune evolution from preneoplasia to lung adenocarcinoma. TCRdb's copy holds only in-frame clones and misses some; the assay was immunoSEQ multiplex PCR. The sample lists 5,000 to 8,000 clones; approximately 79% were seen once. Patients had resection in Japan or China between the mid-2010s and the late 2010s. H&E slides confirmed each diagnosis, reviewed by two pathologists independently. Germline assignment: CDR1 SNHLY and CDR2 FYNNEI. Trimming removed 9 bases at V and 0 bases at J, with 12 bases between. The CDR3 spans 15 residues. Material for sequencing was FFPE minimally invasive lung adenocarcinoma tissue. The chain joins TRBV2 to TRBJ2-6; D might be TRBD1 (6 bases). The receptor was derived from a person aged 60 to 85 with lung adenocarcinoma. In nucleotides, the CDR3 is TGTGCCAGGGACAGTTCCAGCTCTGGGGCCAACGTCCTGACTTTC. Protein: CARDSSSSGANVLTF.